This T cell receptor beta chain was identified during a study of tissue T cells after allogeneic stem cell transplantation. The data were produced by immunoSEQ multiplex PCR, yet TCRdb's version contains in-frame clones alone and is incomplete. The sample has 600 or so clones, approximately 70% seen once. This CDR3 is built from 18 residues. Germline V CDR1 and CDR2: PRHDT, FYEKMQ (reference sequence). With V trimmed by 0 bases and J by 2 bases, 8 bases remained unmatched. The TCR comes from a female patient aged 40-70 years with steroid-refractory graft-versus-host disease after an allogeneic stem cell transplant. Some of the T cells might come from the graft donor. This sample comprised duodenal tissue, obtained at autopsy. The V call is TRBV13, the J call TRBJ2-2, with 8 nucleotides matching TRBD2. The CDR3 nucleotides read TGTGCCAGCAGCTTAGGCCCCGGGGGGGGCCATAACACCGGGGAGCTGTTTTTT. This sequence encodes CASSLGPGGGHNTGELFF. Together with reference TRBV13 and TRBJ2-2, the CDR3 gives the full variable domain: AAGVIQSPRHLIKEKRETATLKCYPIPRHDTVYWYQQGPGQDPQFLISFYEKMQSDKGSIPDRFSAQQFSDYHSELNMSSLELGDSALYFCASSLGPGGGHNTGELFFGEGSRLTVL.